These T cell receptor beta chains were read from a single sample in a study of response to subunit inactivated influenza vaccine. TCRdb used MiXCR to reprocess the RT-PCR reads, holding one entry per CDR3 protein. Of approximately 530,000 distinct CDR3 sequences in the sample, around 8% were seen once. Sequences were derived from PBMCs from blood, sampled roughly 24 months after vaccination. Source of these receptors: a man aged 50-75 years who received an inactivated influenza vaccine. CDR3s include the opening cysteine and the closing phenylalanine or tryptophan. Fields, in order: CDR3 DNA, CDR3 protein, clone size, V gene, J gene, D gene. The D gene is left open where the match is weak. Part of the rows lack a size; the others show once, few, many or a class for expanded clones.

CDR3 DNA: TGCGCCAGCAGCTTGCGTCAACTAGCGGGAGTTAACAATGAGCAGTTCTTC
CDR3 protein: CASSLRQLAGVNNEQFF
clone size: few
V gene: TRBV5-1
J gene: TRBJ2-1
D gene: TRBD2

CDR3 DNA: TGTGCCAGCAGTTCTCCCCGTCGGGGGGCCACTGAAGCTTTCTTT
CDR3 protein: CASSSPRRGATEAFF
clone size: many
V gene: TRBV6-2/TRBV6-3
J gene: TRBJ1-1
D gene: NA

CDR3 DNA: TGTGCCAGCAGTCCCGTACAGGAGCAACTTTCCTACGAGCAGTACTTC
CDR3 protein: CASSPVQEQLSYEQYF
clone size: NA
V gene: TRBV6-1
J gene: TRBJ2-7
D gene: NA

CDR3 DNA: TGCAGTGCTAGAGAGGGCAGGGAGAATCAGCCCCAGCATTTT
CDR3 protein: CSAREGRENQPQHF
clone size: few
V gene: TRBV20-1
J gene: TRBJ1-5
D gene: NA

CDR3 DNA: TGTGCCAGCCTGCGGGGGGTGAGCTACGAGCAGTACTTC
CDR3 protein: CASLRGVSYEQYF
clone size: few
V gene: TRBV6-2/TRBV6-3
J gene: TRBJ2-7
D gene: TRBD2

CDR3 DNA: TGTGCCAGCAGCATAGGACTAGCCAAAATCGTCGATACGCAGTATTTT
CDR3 protein: CASSIGLAKIVDTQYF
clone size: NA
V gene: TRBV6-2/TRBV6-3
J gene: TRBJ2-3
D gene: TRBD2

CDR3 DNA: TGTGCCAGCAGCTCTCTGTGGGTGGGCAATGAGCAGTTCTTC
CDR3 protein: CASSSLWVGNEQFF
clone size: NA
V gene: TRBV7-2
J gene: TRBJ2-1
D gene: NA

CDR3 DNA: TGTGCCAGCAGCTATCTCGGGGGCACTTTCGAACAGACCCAGTACTTC
CDR3 protein: CASSYLGGTFEQTQYF
clone size: many
V gene: TRBV12-3/TRBV12-4
J gene: TRBJ2-5
D gene: NA

CDR3 DNA: TGTGCCAGCACCTTATGGGGGCAGCCGGGCACCGGGGAGCTGTTTTTT
CDR3 protein: CASTLWGQPGTGELFF
clone size: few
V gene: TRBV28
J gene: TRBJ2-2
D gene: NA

CDR3 DNA: TGTGCCATCAGGATGGGACAGAGCCAAGAGACCCAGTACTTC
CDR3 protein: CAIRMGQSQETQYF
clone size: NA
V gene: TRBV10-3
J gene: TRBJ2-5
D gene: TRBD1

CDR3 DNA: TGCGCCAGCAGCTTGGCAGGATCAGCTAGCACAGATACGCAGTATTTT
CDR3 protein: CASSLAGSASTDTQYF
clone size: NA
V gene: TRBV5-1
J gene: TRBJ2-3
D gene: NA

CDR3 DNA: TGTGCCAGCAGCGCCTCCTTAAACACTGAAGCTTTCTTT
CDR3 protein: CASSASLNTEAFF
clone size: NA
V gene: TRBV14
J gene: TRBJ1-1
D gene: NA

CDR3 DNA: TGTGCCAGCAGCCTCCCGAACGGGGGCCCTGGCACAGATACGCAGTATTTT
CDR3 protein: CASSLPNGGPGTDTQYF
clone size: many
V gene: TRBV28
J gene: TRBJ2-3
D gene: NA

CDR3 DNA: TGTGCCAGCTCACCCGGGGCCGGGACAGGGAATCCCGGGGAGCTGTTTTTT
CDR3 protein: CASSPGAGTGNPGELFF
clone size: NA
V gene: TRBV18
J gene: TRBJ2-2
D gene: TRBD1

CDR3 DNA: TGTGCCAGCAGTGGGACAGATAATCAGCCCCAGCATTTT
CDR3 protein: CASSGTDNQPQHF
clone size: many
V gene: TRBV27
J gene: TRBJ1-5
D gene: TRBD1

CDR3 DNA: TGCAGCGTATCCGGGACTAGCGTACAAGAGACCCAGTACTTC
CDR3 protein: CSVSGTSVQETQYF
clone size: many
V gene: TRBV29-1
J gene: TRBJ2-5
D gene: TRBD2

CDR3 DNA: TGTGCCATCAGTGAGTCCTTCCGGACAAAATCCTCCTACGAGCAGTACTTC
CDR3 protein: CAISESFRTKSSYEQYF
clone size: few
V gene: TRBV10-3
J gene: TRBJ2-7
D gene: NA

CDR3 DNA: TGTGCCAGCAGCTGGATCATCGTCCCGGAGGCTGGCTACACCTTC
CDR3 protein: CASSWIIVPEAGYTF
clone size: few
V gene: TRBV5-6
J gene: TRBJ1-2
D gene: NA

CDR3 DNA: TGTGCCAGCAGCTTAGGAGCGACTAGCGGGACTAACTATGAGCAGTTCTTC
CDR3 protein: CASSLGATSGTNYEQFF
clone size: few
V gene: TRBV7-9
J gene: TRBJ2-1
D gene: TRBD2

CDR3 DNA: TGTGCCAGCAGCCAATACGACATCAAATACAATGAGCAGTTCTTC
CDR3 protein: CASSQYDIKYNEQFF
clone size: many
V gene: TRBV3-1
J gene: TRBJ2-1
D gene: NA

CDR3 DNA: TGTGCCAGCAGCTTAGGGCAGGGACATAATTCACCCCTCCACTTT
CDR3 protein: CASSLGQGHNSPLHF
clone size: few
V gene: TRBV7-9
J gene: TRBJ1-6
D gene: NA

CDR3 DNA: TGTGCCAGCAGCCCATATTATGGCCGGGGAGGGCTGTTTTTT
CDR3 protein: CASSPYYGRGGLFF
clone size: few
V gene: TRBV7-2
J gene: TRBJ2-2
D gene: NA

CDR3 DNA: TGCAGCGTGGGGGGTGGGGGGCTTGGAGATGGCTACACCTTC
CDR3 protein: CSVGGGGLGDGYTF
clone size: few
V gene: TRBV29-1
J gene: TRBJ1-2
D gene: NA

CDR3 DNA: TGTGCCAGCAAGGTGGGGACTTCCTACAATGAGCAGTTCTTC
CDR3 protein: CASKVGTSYNEQFF
clone size: few
V gene: TRBV7-2
J gene: TRBJ2-1
D gene: NA

CDR3 DNA: TGTGCCAGCAGCTTAGTTCACGGCCAAGAGACCCAGTACTTC
CDR3 protein: CASSLVHGQETQYF
clone size: NA
V gene: TRBV7-9
J gene: TRBJ2-5
D gene: NA

CDR3 DNA: TGCGCCAGCAGCCAACCCGGGGACAGCGAACTGAACACTGAAGCTTTCTTT
CDR3 protein: CASSQPGDSELNTEAFF
clone size: many
V gene: TRBV4-3
J gene: TRBJ1-1
D gene: TRBD1

CDR3 DNA: TGTGCCACTAACTCGGGACAGGCCCCAGATACGCAGTATTTT
CDR3 protein: CATNSGQAPDTQYF
clone size: many
V gene: TRBV28
J gene: TRBJ2-3
D gene: TRBD1

CDR3 DNA: TGTGCCAGCAGCTTAGGCAGGGGGCTTGAAGCTTTCTTT
CDR3 protein: CASSLGRGLEAFF
clone size: NA
V gene: TRBV7-9
J gene: TRBJ1-1
D gene: TRBD1

CDR3 DNA: TGTGCCAGCAGCGGAGGGGACAGAAACATTCAGTACTTC
CDR3 protein: CASSGGDRNIQYF
clone size: NA
V gene: TRBV7-9
J gene: TRBJ2-4
D gene: NA

CDR3 DNA: TGTGCCAGCAGCCCAAGACAGGGGGCGGGTTATGGCTACACCTTC
CDR3 protein: CASSPRQGAGYGYTF
clone size: many
V gene: TRBV7-2
J gene: TRBJ1-2
D gene: TRBD1

CDR3 DNA: TGTGCCAGCAGCTTATGGTCAGGGGGTGGACAAGAGACCCAGTACTTC
CDR3 protein: CASSLWSGGGQETQYF
clone size: NA
V gene: TRBV7-2
J gene: TRBJ2-5
D gene: TRBD1

CDR3 DNA: TGTGCCAGTAGTCCGGAACAGGGACGGGGACCCTACGAGCAGTACTTC
CDR3 protein: CASSPEQGRGPYEQYF
clone size: NA
V gene: TRBV19
J gene: TRBJ2-7
D gene: NA

CDR3 DNA: TGTGCCATCAGTGAGTCGGGACATGATGTTACCTACGAGCAGTACTTC
CDR3 protein: CAISESGHDVTYEQYF
clone size: many
V gene: TRBV10-3
J gene: TRBJ2-7
D gene: NA

CDR3 DNA: TGCAGTGCAGTACCAGTTAGGGGAAGCCAAGAGACCCAGTACTTC
CDR3 protein: CSAVPVRGSQETQYF
clone size: many
V gene: TRBV20-1
J gene: TRBJ2-5
D gene: NA

CDR3 DNA: TGCAGCGTTGAAGATCAGACTAGCGGTACCTACGAGCAGTACTTC
CDR3 protein: CSVEDQTSGTYEQYF
clone size: NA
V gene: TRBV29-1
J gene: TRBJ2-7
D gene: TRBD2

CDR3 DNA: TGTGCCAGCAGTTTAAAGGACAGGGGATCCTACGAGCAGTACTTC
CDR3 protein: CASSLKDRGSYEQYF
clone size: few
V gene: TRBV27
J gene: TRBJ2-7
D gene: TRBD1

CDR3 DNA: TGTGCCAGCAGTACAGGGACAGGGGGCGCGTATGGCTACACCTTC
CDR3 protein: CASSTGTGGAYGYTF
clone size: NA
V gene: TRBV6-1
J gene: TRBJ1-2
D gene: TRBD1

CDR3 DNA: TGTGCCAGCAGCCAAGTGAATCAGGGAACTGGTGAAAAACTGTTTTTT
CDR3 protein: CASSQVNQGTGEKLFF
clone size: few
V gene: TRBV4-2
J gene: TRBJ1-4
D gene: NA

CDR3 DNA: TGCGCCAGCAGCCCCGTTCGGGGGGCTTACAATGAGCAGTTCTTC
CDR3 protein: CASSPVRGAYNEQFF
clone size: few
V gene: TRBV4-3
J gene: TRBJ2-1
D gene: NA

CDR3 DNA: TGTGCCAGCACCAGATCGCAGGGCTACTCCTACGAGCAGTACTTC
CDR3 protein: CASTRSQGYSYEQYF
clone size: few
V gene: TRBV6-2/TRBV6-3
J gene: TRBJ2-7
D gene: NA

CDR3 DNA: TGTGCCAGCAGCTCAAGGACAGTTAATTCACCCCTCCACTTT
CDR3 protein: CASSSRTVNSPLHF
clone size: few
V gene: TRBV7-8
J gene: TRBJ1-6
D gene: NA

CDR3 DNA: TGCAGCGTGGGGGGCTCGGCAGCTACTGGCTACACCTTC
CDR3 protein: CSVGGSAATGYTF
clone size: many
V gene: TRBV29-1
J gene: TRBJ1-2
D gene: NA

CDR3 DNA: TGTGCCCGCAGTTTTGGGACAGGGGGCGCGGTGGCCTACGAGCAGTACTTC
CDR3 protein: CARSFGTGGAVAYEQYF
clone size: few
V gene: TRBV12-3/TRBV12-4
J gene: TRBJ2-7
D gene: TRBD1

CDR3 DNA: TGTGCCAGCAGCACTTCCGGGACAGGGGTCGAAAAACTGTTTTTT
CDR3 protein: CASSTSGTGVEKLFF
clone size: NA
V gene: TRBV7-8
J gene: TRBJ1-4
D gene: TRBD1

CDR3 DNA: TGTGCCAGCAGCCAACTGGAGGTTCCCGGGACCCAGTACTTC
CDR3 protein: CASSQLEVPGTQYF
clone size: many
V gene: TRBV3-1
J gene: TRBJ2-5
D gene: NA

CDR3 DNA: TGTGCCAGCTCACCAGACAGGGGGCGGTACACCGGGGAGCTGTTTTTT
CDR3 protein: CASSPDRGRYTGELFF
clone size: few
V gene: TRBV18
J gene: TRBJ2-2
D gene: TRBD1

CDR3 DNA: TGTGCCAGCTCACCTTTTTCAGGACTAGCGGGGAACACCGGGGAGCTGTTTTTT
CDR3 protein: CASSPFSGLAGNTGELFF
clone size: NA
V gene: TRBV18
J gene: TRBJ2-2
D gene: TRBD2

CDR3 DNA: TGTGCCATCAGTGAGACATATGCCGGGACAGGGGACACAGATACGCAGTATTTT
CDR3 protein: CAISETYAGTGDTDTQYF
clone size: NA
V gene: TRBV10-3
J gene: TRBJ2-3
D gene: TRBD1

CDR3 DNA: TGTGCCAGCAGTTTAGGGGAGTTGGATACGCAGTATTTT
CDR3 protein: CASSLGELDTQYF
clone size: few
V gene: TRBV9
J gene: TRBJ2-3
D gene: NA

CDR3 DNA: TGTGCCAGCAGCCGCCTCGGACGGATGAACACTGAAGCTTTCTTT
CDR3 protein: CASSRLGRMNTEAFF
clone size: few
V gene: TRBV12-3/TRBV12-4
J gene: TRBJ1-1
D gene: NA

CDR3 DNA: TGCAGTGCTAGAGATGGGGGGACCGGGGAGCTGTTTTTT
CDR3 protein: CSARDGGTGELFF
clone size: few
V gene: TRBV20-1
J gene: TRBJ2-2
D gene: NA

CDR3 DNA: TGTGCCAGCAGTTACTACCGACAGGGTTCCCAAGAGACCCAGTACTTC
CDR3 protein: CASSYYRQGSQETQYF
clone size: NA
V gene: TRBV6-2/TRBV6-3
J gene: TRBJ2-5
D gene: TRBD1

CDR3 DNA: TGTGCCACCAGCAGAGGGACAGCCTACAATGAGCAGTTCTTC
CDR3 protein: CATSRGTAYNEQFF
clone size: NA
V gene: TRBV15
J gene: TRBJ2-1
D gene: NA

CDR3 DNA: TGTGCCAGCAGCTTAGCGATCCCTTTGAACACTGAAGCTTTCTTT
CDR3 protein: CASSLAIPLNTEAFF
clone size: NA
V gene: TRBV7-9
J gene: TRBJ1-1
D gene: NA

CDR3 DNA: TGTGCCAGCAACCAACAGGGTGGCTACACCTTC
CDR3 protein: CASNQQGGYTF
clone size: many
V gene: TRBV6-6
J gene: TRBJ1-2
D gene: NA

CDR3 DNA: TGCAGTGCTAGAGACCCTAGAAGAGGGAGGGACACTGAAGCTTTCTTT
CDR3 protein: CSARDPRRGRDTEAFF
clone size: few
V gene: TRBV20-1
J gene: TRBJ1-1
D gene: NA

CDR3 DNA: TGTGCCAGCAGCTTAGGAAAGGGGGTCGAGCAGTACTTC
CDR3 protein: CASSLGKGVEQYF
clone size: NA
V gene: TRBV5-6
J gene: TRBJ2-7
D gene: NA